This T cell receptor (beta chain) was obtained from a study of monozygotic twins with inflammatory bowel disease. Study-level points and caveats: On the inverse Simpson index, IBD patients scored lower for TCRbeta diversity than healthy co-twins. Especially with disease activity, IBD patients had fewer clonotypes in common with others than healthy twins did. Support was lacking for any single strong IBD-associated signal or clonotype.

CDR3 length: 14 residues. Germline assignment: CDR1 LNHNV and CDR2 YYDKDF (reference sequence). For this clonotype: The antigen remains unidentified.

Total RNA, at 3,500 to 4,000 ng, went into every TCR library. TCRdb derives one entry per CDR3 protein from the 5' RACE reads, leaving out DNA. Its listing shows 420,000 or so distinct CDR3 sequences. The sequence derives from a human donor with ulcerative colitis or Crohn's disease, or a healthy co-twin of an affected twin (not recorded which). The sample comprised blood. V is TRBV15 and J is TRBJ1-2; without DNA, the TCRdb call of TRBD1 cannot be checked. The CDR3 loop is CATSTDRGERGYTF.